This TCR beta chain was profiled in a study of T cells after posttransplantation cyclophosphamide. The study, taken as a whole, reports: TRB clonality was highly associated with recipient CMV seropositivity and reactivation.

This clone was recorded many times. Its specificity is not known. The method was immunoSEQ multiplex PCR; TCRdb's version includes in-frame clones alone and lacks a portion of them. This sample has over 35,000 clones, each found more than once. This CDR3 spans 11 amino acids. Germline CDR1 and CDR2: SNHLY and FYNNEI. V lost 6 bases to trimming and J lost 3 bases, with 6 bases between them. The sequenced material came from PBMCs. J is TRBJ2-7 and V is TRBV2; no definite D call. The TCR was taken from a man in his forties in good health, CMV-negative, and a related stem cell transplant donor. The CDR3: CASSPLYEQYF. CDR3 coding DNA: TGTGCCAGCAGCCCTCTCTACGAGCAGTACTTC. Drawing the rest from reference TRBV2 and TRBJ2-7, the complete variable domain is EPEVTQTPSHQVTQMGQEVILRCVPISNHLYFYWYRQILGQKVEFLVSFYNNEISEKSEIFDDQFSVERPDGSNFTLKIRSTKLEDSAMYFCASSPLYEQYFGPGTRLTVT.